Listed below are T cell receptor beta chains from one sample, sequenced in a study of T cell responses to AZD1222 COVID-19 vaccine. Method: immunoSEQ multiplex PCR; TCRdb's copy keeps in-frame clones and lacks some. The sample has about 170,000 clones; 90% are singletons. The sample in question was peripheral blood, obtained on day 0 of AZD1222 vaccination. The receptors were sampled from an adult in good health. Each CDR3 is given with its conserved first and last residue. A D gene is named only where the DNA matches it firmly.

>TRBD1|TRBV7-3|TRBJ2-1
TGTGCCAGCAGTTTACAGGGGGCGTCCTACAATGAGCAGTTCTTC
CASSLQGASYNEQFF
>-|TRBV3-1/TRBV3-2|TRBJ2-3
TGTGCCAGCAGCCAAGATGGAGGGGCGAGCACAGATACGCAGTATTTT
CASSQDGGASTDTQYF
>-|TRBV11-2|TRBJ1-2
TGTGCCAGCAGCTTAGTCGGCAGGGTCTATGGCTACACCTTC
CASSLVGRVYGYTF
>TRBD2|TRBV7-9|TRBJ2-7
TGTGCCAGCAGCTCGAGCGGGGGGTCCTACGAGCAGTACTTC
CASSSSGGSYEQYF
>-|TRBV6-5|TRBJ1-6
TGTGCCAGCAGTTACTCGAAGAACGGGAATTCACCCCTCCACTTT
CASSYSKNGNSPLHF
>-|TRBV6-5|TRBJ1-2
TGTGCCAGCGGCATGACCGGCGGCTTTGGCTACACCTTC
CASGMTGGFGYTF
>-|TRBV7-2|TRBJ1-4
TGTGCCAGCAGCGCCCGGAGTGGACAGCTAATGAGGAAACTGTTTTTT
CASSARSGQLMRKLFF
>-|TRBV18|TRBJ1-1
TGTGCCAGCTCACCCCCGGGACGGAACACTGAAGCTTTCTTT
CASSPPGRNTEAFF
>TRBD2|TRBV4-1|TRBJ2-1
TGCGCCAGCAGTGGCGGGGGGGCTCATCCCAGCTCCTACAATGAGCAGTTCTTC
CASSGGGAHPSSYNEQFF
>-|TRBV7-9|TRBJ1-2
TGTGCCAGCAGCTTAGTACAGGGTGAAGGCTACACCTTC
CASSLVQGEGYTF